This T cell receptor beta chain was observed in a study of cytomegalovirus exposure and HLA in healthy donors. Study observations and caveats: Most CMV-associated TCR beta chains were later found to appear HLA-restricted.

CDR1 and CDR2 (germline): MNHEY, SVGAGI. CDR3 length equals 14 residues. V lost 6 bases, J lost 5 bases, and 13 bases lay in between. As concerns this clone: Its antigen is unknown.

PCR involved 60 Vbeta and 13 Jbeta primers. The assay was immunoSEQ multiplex PCR, and TCRdb's table has in-frame clones only and misses some. The sample includes more than 110,000 clones, roughly 80% seen only once; the top ten take about 10%. Sequencing used PBMCs. The origin of this receptor is a woman aged 45-60 years in good health and CMV-seropositive. This rearrangement joins TRBV6-5 to TRBJ1-4, with D perhaps matching TRBD1 (6 bases). The CDR3 coding sequence is TGTGCCAGCAGACGGACAGCGTCGAATGAAAAACTGTTTTTT. This gives the protein CASRRTASNEKLFF.